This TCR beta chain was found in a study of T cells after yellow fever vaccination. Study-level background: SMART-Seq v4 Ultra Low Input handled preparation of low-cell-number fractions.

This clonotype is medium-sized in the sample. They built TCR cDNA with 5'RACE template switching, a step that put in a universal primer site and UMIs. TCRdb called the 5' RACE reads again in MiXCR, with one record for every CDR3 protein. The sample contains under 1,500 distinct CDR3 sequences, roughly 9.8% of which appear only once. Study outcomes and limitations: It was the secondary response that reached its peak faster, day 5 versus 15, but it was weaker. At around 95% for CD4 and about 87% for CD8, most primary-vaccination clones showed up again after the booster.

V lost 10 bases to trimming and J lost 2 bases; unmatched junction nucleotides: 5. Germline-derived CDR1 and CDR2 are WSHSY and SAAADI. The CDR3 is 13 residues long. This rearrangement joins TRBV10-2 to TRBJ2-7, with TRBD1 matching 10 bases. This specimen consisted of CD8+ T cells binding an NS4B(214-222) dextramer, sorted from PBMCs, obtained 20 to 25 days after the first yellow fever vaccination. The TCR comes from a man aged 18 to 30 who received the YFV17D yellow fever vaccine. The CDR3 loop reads CATRQGAAYEQYF. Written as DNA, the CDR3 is TGCGCCACACGACAGGGGGCAGCCTACGAGCAGTACTTC.